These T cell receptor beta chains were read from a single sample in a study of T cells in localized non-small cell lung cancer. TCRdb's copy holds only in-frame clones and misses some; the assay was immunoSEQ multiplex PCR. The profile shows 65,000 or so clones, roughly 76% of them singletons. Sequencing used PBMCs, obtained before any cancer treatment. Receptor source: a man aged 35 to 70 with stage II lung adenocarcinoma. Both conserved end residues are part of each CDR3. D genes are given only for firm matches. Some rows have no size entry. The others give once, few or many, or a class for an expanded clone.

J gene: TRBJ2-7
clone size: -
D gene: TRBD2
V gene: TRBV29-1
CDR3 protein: CSVVRRERDEQYF
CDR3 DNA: TGCAGCGTTGTACGGCGGGAGCGGGACGAGCAGTACTTC

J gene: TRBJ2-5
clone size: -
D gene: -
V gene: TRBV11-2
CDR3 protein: CASSLDGTPRETQYF
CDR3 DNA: TGTGCCAGCAGCTTGGATGGGACCCCCAGAGAGACCCAGTACTTC

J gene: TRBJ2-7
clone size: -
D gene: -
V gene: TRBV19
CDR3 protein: CASSIASRGGSRTYEQYF
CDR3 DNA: TGTGCCAGTAGTATAGCGAGCAGGGGGGGTTCGAGAACCTACGAGCAGTACTTC

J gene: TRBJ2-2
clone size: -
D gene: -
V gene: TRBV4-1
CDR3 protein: CASSQVGGNRKELFF
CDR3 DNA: TGCGCCAGCAGCCAAGTGGGAGGAAACAGGAAGGAGCTGTTTTTT

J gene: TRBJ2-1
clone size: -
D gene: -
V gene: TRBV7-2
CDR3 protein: CASSLWTNSYNEQFF
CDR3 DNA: TGTGCCAGCAGCTTATGGACTAACTCCTACAATGAGCAGTTCTTC

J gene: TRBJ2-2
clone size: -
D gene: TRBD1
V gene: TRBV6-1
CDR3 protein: CASLWDSPNTGELFF
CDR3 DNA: TGTGCCAGCCTGTGGGACAGCCCCAACACCGGGGAGCTGTTTTTT

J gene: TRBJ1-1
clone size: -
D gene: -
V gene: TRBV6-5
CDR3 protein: CASSYAGATNTEAFF
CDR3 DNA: TGTGCCAGCAGTTACGCAGGGGCGACGAACACTGAAGCTTTCTTT

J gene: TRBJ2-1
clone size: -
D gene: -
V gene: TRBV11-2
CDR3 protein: CASSPFSGNEQFF
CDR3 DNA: TGTGCCAGCAGCCCGTTTTCGGGGAATGAGCAGTTCTTC

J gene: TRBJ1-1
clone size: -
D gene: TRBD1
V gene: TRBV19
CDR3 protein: CASKGITGTGGERNTEAFF
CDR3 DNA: TGTGCCAGTAAGGGTATAACCGGGACAGGGGGCGAAAGGAACACTGAAGCTTTCTTT

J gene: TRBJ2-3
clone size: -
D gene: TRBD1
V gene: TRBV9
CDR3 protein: CASSRTGVRADTQYF
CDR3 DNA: TGTGCCAGCAGCCGAACAGGGGTGAGGGCAGATACGCAGTATTTT

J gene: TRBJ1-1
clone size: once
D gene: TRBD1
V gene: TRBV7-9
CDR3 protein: CASSFPGQGVRTEAFF
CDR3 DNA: TGTGCCAGCAGCTTCCCGGGACAGGGCGTTAGAACTGAAGCTTTCTTT

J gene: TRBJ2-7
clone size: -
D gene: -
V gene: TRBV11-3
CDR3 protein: CASSSGLSPYEQYF
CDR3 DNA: TGTGCCAGCAGCTCAGGTTTGAGCCCCTACGAGCAGTACTTC

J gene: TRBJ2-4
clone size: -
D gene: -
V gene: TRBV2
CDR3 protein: CASLNLLAKNIQYF
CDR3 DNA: TGTGCCAGTTTGAACTTACTAGCCAAAAACATTCAGTACTTC

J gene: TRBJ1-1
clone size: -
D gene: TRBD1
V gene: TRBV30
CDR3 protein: CAGGQGALMNTEAFF
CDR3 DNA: TGTGCCGGGGGACAGGGGGCTTTAATGAACACTGAAGCTTTCTTT